A selection of T cell receptor beta chains follows, all from one sample in a study of blood T cell repertoires in COVID-19. Sequencing used immunoSEQ multiplex PCR; TCRdb keeps in-frame clones, though not all of them. The sample holds roughly 390,000 clones, less than 85% seen once. The sample taken for sequencing was peripheral blood. The receptors come from a woman under 30 with acute or convalescent COVID-19. CDR3s include the opening cysteine and the closing phenylalanine or tryptophan. A D gene is named only where the DNA matches it firmly.

CDR3 protein | J gene | D gene | V gene
CASSLAGTASSYEQYF | TRBJ2-7 | TRBD1 | TRBV5-1
CATSRPRDRGVSNQPQHF | TRBJ1-5 | TRBD1 | TRBV15
CASSLQGNQPQHF | TRBJ1-5 | TRBD1 | TRBV12-3/TRBV12-4
CASSQDLAGYGYTF | TRBJ1-2 | NA | TRBV3-1/TRBV3-2
CASSLEAGSGANVLTF | TRBJ2-6 | NA | TRBV5-1
CASSLQGQGNSPLHF | TRBJ1-6 | NA | TRBV7-9
CSVGSADQPQHF | TRBJ1-5 | NA | TRBV29-1
CASSKASGKNYEQYF | TRBJ2-7 | TRBD2 | TRBV28
CASSERASGGFTDTQYF | TRBJ2-3 | TRBD2 | TRBV2
CASSLVFGAGATEAFF | TRBJ1-1 | NA | TRBV11-2
CASASGGAGRTEAFF | TRBJ1-1 | NA | TRBV27
CASSPVGGSGYSPLHF | TRBJ1-6 | NA | TRBV27
CASSYRGGRGSDTQYF | TRBJ2-3 | TRBD2 | TRBV6-5
CASSRAGAYNEQFF | TRBJ2-1 | NA | TRBV3-1/TRBV3-2
CASSLGLMNTEAFF | TRBJ1-1 | NA | TRBV5-6
CASSLTGGGGYTF | TRBJ1-2 | TRBD1 | TRBV28
CAIRREAFF | TRBJ1-1 | NA | TRBV7-9
CSASWPLRGNEQFF | TRBJ2-1 | NA | TRBV20-1
CASNPRLAEYNEQFF | TRBJ2-1 | TRBD2 | TRBV6-5
CASSFGQGNSPLHF | TRBJ1-6 | TRBD1 | TRBV5-5
CSVEGREGQHEQYF | TRBJ2-7 | TRBD2 | TRBV29-1
CASSLGDEQYF | TRBJ2-7 | NA | TRBV5-1
CAWTPRAFQRGNTYNEQFF | TRBJ2-1 | TRBD2 | TRBV30
CASSEPGQGVVEGPTDTQYF | TRBJ2-3 | TRBD1 | TRBV28
CASSLRTGVFLLYEQYF | TRBJ2-7 | TRBD1 | TRBV5-5
CASSSPDRGYEAFF | TRBJ1-1 | TRBD1 | TRBV28
CASSFSVAEQYF | TRBJ2-7 | NA | TRBV5-6
CASSDRDLQDEQYF | TRBJ2-7 | NA | TRBV6-1
CASSLVFGGEEKLFF | TRBJ1-4 | NA | TRBV5-1
CASSQDPAGGTFF | TRBJ1-1 | TRBD1 | TRBV4-2
CASSLGLAGGSYEQYF | TRBJ2-7 | TRBD2 | TRBV5-4